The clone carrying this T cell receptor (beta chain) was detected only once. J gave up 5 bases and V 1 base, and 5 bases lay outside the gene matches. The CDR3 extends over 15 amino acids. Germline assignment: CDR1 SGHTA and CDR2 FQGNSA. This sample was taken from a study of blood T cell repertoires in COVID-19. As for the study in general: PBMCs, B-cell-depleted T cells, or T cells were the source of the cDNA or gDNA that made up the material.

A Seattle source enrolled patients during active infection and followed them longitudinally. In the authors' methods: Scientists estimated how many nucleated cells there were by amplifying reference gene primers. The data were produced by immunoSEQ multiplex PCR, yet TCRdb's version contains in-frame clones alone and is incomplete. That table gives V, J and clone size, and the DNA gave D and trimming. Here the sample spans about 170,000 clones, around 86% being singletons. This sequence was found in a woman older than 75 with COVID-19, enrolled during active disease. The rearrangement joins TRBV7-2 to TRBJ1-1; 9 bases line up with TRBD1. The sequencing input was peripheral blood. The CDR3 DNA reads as TGTGCCAGCAGCTTAGTTGACAGGGGGGTTACTGAAGCTTTCTTT. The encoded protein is CASSLVDRGVTEAFF.